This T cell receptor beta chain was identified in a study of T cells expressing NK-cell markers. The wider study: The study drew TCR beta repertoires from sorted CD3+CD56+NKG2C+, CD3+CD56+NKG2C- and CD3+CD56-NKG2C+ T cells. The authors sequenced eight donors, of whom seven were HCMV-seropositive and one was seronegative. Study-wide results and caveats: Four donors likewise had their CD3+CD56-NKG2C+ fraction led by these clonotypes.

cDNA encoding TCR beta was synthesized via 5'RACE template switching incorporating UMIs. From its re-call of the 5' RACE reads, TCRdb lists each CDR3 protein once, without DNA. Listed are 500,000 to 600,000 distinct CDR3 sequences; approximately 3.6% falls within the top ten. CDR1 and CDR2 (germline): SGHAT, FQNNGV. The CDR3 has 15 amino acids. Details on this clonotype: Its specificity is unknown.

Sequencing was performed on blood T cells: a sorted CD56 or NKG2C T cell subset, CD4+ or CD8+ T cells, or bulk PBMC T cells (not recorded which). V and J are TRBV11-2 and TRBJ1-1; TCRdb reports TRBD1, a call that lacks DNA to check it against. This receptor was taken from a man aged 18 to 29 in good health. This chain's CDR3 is CASSPGELMNTEAFF.